This entry concerns a single TCR beta chain. Reverse transcription used roughly 0.5 to 1 ug RNA and random hexamers. It was immunoSEQ multiplex PCR that amplified TCR beta CDR3 across 54 Vbeta and 13 Jbeta. MiXCR, applied by TCRdb to the immunoSEQ multiplex PCR reads, yields one record per CDR3 protein. Of about 170,000 distinct CDR3 sequences detected, approximately 94% appear once; the ten largest clones hold about 0.088%. The entry originates in a study of CD8 T cells in Susac syndrome. Sequencing of TCR beta was performed on blood CD8+ T cells and on blood CD4+ T cells. Control patients had untreated stable or active relapsing-remitting multiple sclerosis by revised McDonald criteria. The CD8+ and CD4+ T cells were negatively isolated, with the TEMRA cells enriched by FACS. This CDR3 has 16 amino acids. The ends were cut back, 4 bases at V and 2 bases at J, with 15 bases in the middle. The germline gives CDR1 MNHEY, CDR2 SMNVEV (reference sequence).

The chain links TRBV27 to TRBJ1-5, with D perhaps TRBD1 (6 bases). The TCR originated in a human donor with multiple sclerosis. The specimen was CD4+ T cells from PBMCs. DNA of the CDR3: TGTGCCAGCAGTTCCGCCGGGAGGGGGGGCAATCAGCCCCAGCATTTT. This encodes CASSSAGRGGNQPQHF.